The 14 T cell receptor beta chains below were found in one sample sequenced in a study of cytomegalovirus exposure and HLA in healthy donors. The PCR made use of 60 Vbeta and 13 Jbeta primers. The repertoire was sequenced with immunoSEQ multiplex PCR; TCRdb's copy has only in-frame clones and lacks some. The table shows about 210,000 clones, with roughly 78% occurring only once. Sequenced: PBMCs. The receptor source for this set is a boy between 10 and 17 years old in good health and CMV-seronegative.

The chain combines TRBV11-2 with TRBJ2-1; D possibly corresponds to TRBD2 (6 bases). Germline assignment: CDR1 SGHAT and CDR2 FQNNGV. This CDR3 is built from 19 residues. Trimming pared 1 base from V and 0 bases from J, leaving 19 bases between. The chain's CDR3 is CASSLGAGTGTFSYNEQFF. The CDR3 DNA sequence: TGTGCCAGCAGCTTAGGGGCGGGCACCGGGACTTTCTCCTACAATGAGCAGTTCTTC.

This clone appeared a few times. The rearrangement uses TRBV11-2 and TRBJ1-2; TRBD1 might be the D (5 bases). V lost 2 bases and J lost 1, with 8 bases in between. The germline CDR1 and CDR2 sequences are SGHAT and FQNNGV. The CDR3 has 14 amino acids. The CDR3 sequence is CASSLRRGNYGYTF. CDR3 nucleotide sequence: TGTGCCAGCAGCTTAAGGAGGGGTAACTATGGCTACACCTTC. The complete variable domain, with remaining parts taken from reference TRBV11-2 and TRBJ1-2, reads EAGVAQSPRYKIIEKRQSVAFWCNPISGHATLYWYQQILGQGPKLLIQFQNNGVVDDSQLPKDRFSAERLKGVDSTLKIQPAKLEDSAVYLCASSLRRGNYGYTFGSGTRLTVV.

V is TRBV7-9 and J is TRBJ2-2; 8 bases agree with TRBD1. Unmatched junction bases numbered 3, after V lost 5 bases and J lost 4 bases. The CDR3 totals 14 residues. Germline V gene lookup returns CDR1 SEHNR and CDR2 FQNEAQ (reference sequence). CDR3 coding DNA: TGTGCCAGCAGCCACAGGGGGTCCACCGGGGAGCTGTTTTTT. It codes for CASSHRGSTGELFF. Variable domain in full (rest from reference TRBV7-9 and TRBJ2-2): DTGVSQNPRHKITKRGQNVTFRCDPISEHNRLYWYRQTLGQGPEFLTYFQNEAQLEKSRLLSDRFSAERPKGSFSTLEIQRTEQGDSAMYLCASSHRGSTGELFFGEGSRLTVL.

The chain couples TRBV10-3 to TRBJ2-1, with 7 bases matching TRBD2. With 4 bases clipped from V and 6 bases from J, the junction kept 9 bases outside the gene matches. Germline CDR1 reads ENHRY; CDR2 reads SYGVKD. The CDR3 length is 15 residues. In nucleotides, the CDR3 is TGTGCCATCAGTGGACTCGGAACTAGCGTCAATGAGCAGTTCTTC. It codes for CAISGLGTSVNEQFF.

This chain joins TRBV4-1 and TRBJ2-7; D unclear. CDR3 size: 15 residues. V lost 5 bases to trimming and J lost 6 bases, with 20 bases between them. Per germline, CDR1 MGHRA and CDR2 YSYEKL. The CDR3 sequence: CASSAHVGQIREQYF. The CDR3 DNA is TGCGCCAGCAGCGCCCACGTTGGGCAGATACGCGAGCAGTACTTC.

This clone turned up a few times. The J gene is TRBJ1-2, the V gene TRBV4-2; D is perhaps TRBD1 (6 bases). Germline V gene lookup returns CDR1 LGHNA and CDR2 YNFKEQ. Trimming left V 2 bases short and J 6 bases short, with 10 bases between. The CDR3 runs 13 residues. In DNA form, the CDR3 reads TGTGCCAGCAGCCAAACACAGGGTAATGGCTACACCTTC. It yields the protein CASSQTQGNGYTF.

The chain links TRBV14 to TRBJ1-1; TRBD1 agrees at 9 bases. With 5 bases clipped from V and 5 bases from J, the junction kept 3 bases outside the gene matches. Germline V lookup: CDR1 SGHDN, CDR2 FVKESK. CDR3 size: 13 residues. This CDR3 is CASSWDRETEAFF. The CDR3 DNA sequence: TGTGCCAGCAGCTGGGACAGGGAGACTGAAGCTTTCTTT.

This chain links TRBV27 with TRBJ1-1; 7 nucleotides match TRBD1. Trimming removed 5 bases from V and 1 base from J; junction bases left unmatched: 10. The germline CDR1 and CDR2 sequences are MNHEY and SMNVEV (reference sequence). The CDR3 covers 16 residues. This chain's CDR3 is CASSPPRDSPNTEAFF. DNA for the CDR3: TGTGCCAGCAGTCCTCCCCGGGACAGCCCGAACACTGAAGCTTTCTTT.

The chain links TRBV5-1 to TRBJ1-3, with TRBD1 matching over 10 bases. V trimming: 4 bases; J trimming: 3 bases; junction bases outside the gene matches: 7. This CDR3 has 16 residues. Germline V CDR1 and CDR2: SGHRS, YFSETQ. The DNA of the CDR3 is TGCGCCAGCAGCCTCAGACAGGGGGCGGGTGGAAACACCATATATTTT. Protein: CASSLRQGAGGNTIYF.

The V call is TRBV5-4, the J call TRBJ1-1; TRBD1 agrees at 7 bases. Losses at the gene ends were 5 bases for V and 7 bases for J; bases not matched to a gene: 14. Germline lookup yields CDR1 SGHNT and CDR2 YYREEE (reference sequence). The CDR3 loop spans 15 amino acids. The CDR3 DNA follows: TGTGCCAGCAGAGGACACAGGGGTTCCCAGGGTGAAGCTTTCTTT. Translation: CASRGHRGSQGEAFF.

This rearrangement joins TRBV30 to TRBJ2-1; D perhaps matches TRBD2 (5 bases). Between the trimmed V and J ends, which lost 0 bases and 2 bases, there was a span of 8 bases. The CDR3 covers 14 residues. Germline lookup yields CDR1 GTSNPN and CDR2 SVGIG (reference sequence). The CDR3 nucleotides read TGTGCCTGGAGTGTGGAGAGGGCCTACAATGAGCAGTTCTTC. Translating gives CAWSVERAYNEQFF. Full variable domain (rest looked up from reference TRBV30 and TRBJ2-1): SQTIHQWPATLVQPVGSPLSLECTVEGTSNPNLYWYRQAAGRGLQLLFYSVGIGQISSEVPQNLSASRPQDRQFILSSKKLLLSDSGFYLCAWSVERAYNEQFFGPGTRLTVL.

The V call is TRBV30, the J call TRBJ2-1; 10 bases map to TRBD1. Germline CDR1 reads GTSNPN; CDR2 reads SVGIG (reference sequence). CDR3 length: 15 amino acids. The CDR3: CALDRGTPGLDEQFF. The CDR3 bases are TGTGCATTGGACAGGGGGACCCCGGGTTTGGATGAGCAGTTCTTC. Full variable domain (rest looked up from reference TRBV30 and TRBJ2-1): SQTIHQWPATLVQPVGSPLSLECTVEGTSNPNLYWYRQAAGRGLQLLFYSVGIGQISSEVPQNLSASRPQDRQFILSSKKLLLSDSGFYLCALDRGTPGLDEQFFGPGTRLTVL.

The chain couples TRBV19 to TRBJ1-1; TRBD1 agrees at 7 bases. The CDR3 length is 13 residues. Germline V gene sequence: CDR1 LNHDA, CDR2 SQIVND (reference sequence). V trimming: 6 bases; J trimming: 1 base; junction bases outside the gene matches: 2. The CDR3 sequence is CASRNRGNTEAFF. The CDR3 nucleotides are TGTGCCAGTAGAAACAGGGGGAACACTGAAGCTTTCTTT. The variable domain in full, with the rest retrieved from reference TRBV19 and TRBJ1-1, is DGGITQSPKYLFRKEGQNVTLSCEQNLNHDAMYWYRQDPGQGLRLIYYSQIVNDFQKGDIAEGYSVSREKKESFPLTVTSAQKNPTAFYLCASRNRGNTEAFFGQGTRLTVV.

The J gene is TRBJ2-1, the V gene TRBV5-1, with TRBD2 as a possible D gene (6 bases). The CDR3 spans 16 residues. The germline V gene has CDR1 SGHRS and CDR2 YFSETQ. The germline V and J ends were trimmed by 2 bases and 3 bases, with 15 bases remaining between them. CDR3 DNA: TGCGCCAGCAGCTTCCCCGGCGGTAGCGGCTACAATGAGCAGTTCTTC. The encoded protein is CASSFPGGSGYNEQFF.